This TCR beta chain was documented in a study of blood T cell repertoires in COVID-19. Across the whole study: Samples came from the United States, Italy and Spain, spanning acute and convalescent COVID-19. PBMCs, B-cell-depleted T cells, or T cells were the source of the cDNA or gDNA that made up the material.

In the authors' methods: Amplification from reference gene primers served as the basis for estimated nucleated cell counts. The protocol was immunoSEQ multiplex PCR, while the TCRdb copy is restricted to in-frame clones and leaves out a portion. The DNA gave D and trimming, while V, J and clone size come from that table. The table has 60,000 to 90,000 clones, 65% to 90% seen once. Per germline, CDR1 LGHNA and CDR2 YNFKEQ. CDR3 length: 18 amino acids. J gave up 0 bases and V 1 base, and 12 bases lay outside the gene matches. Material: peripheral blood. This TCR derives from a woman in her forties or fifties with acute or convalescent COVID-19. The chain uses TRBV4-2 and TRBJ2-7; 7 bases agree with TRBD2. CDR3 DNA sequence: TGTGCCAGCAGCCAAGGTTTCCCGGGGGGATTACACTCCTACGAGCAGTACTTC. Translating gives CASSQGFPGGLHSYEQYF.